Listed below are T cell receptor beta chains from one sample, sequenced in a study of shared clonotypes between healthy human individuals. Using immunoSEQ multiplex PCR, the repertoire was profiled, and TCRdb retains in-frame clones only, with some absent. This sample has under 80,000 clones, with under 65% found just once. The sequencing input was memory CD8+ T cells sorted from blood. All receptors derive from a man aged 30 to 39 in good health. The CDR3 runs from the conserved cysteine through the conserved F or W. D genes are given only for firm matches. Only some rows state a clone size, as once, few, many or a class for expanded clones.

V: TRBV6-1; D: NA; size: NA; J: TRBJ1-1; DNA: TGTGCCACCCAGGAGAATTTGAACACTGAAGCTTTCTTT; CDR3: CATQENLNTEAFF
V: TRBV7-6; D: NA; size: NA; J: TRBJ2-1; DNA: TGTGCCAGCAGCCCTCGGGGGGCGTCCTACAATGAGCAGTTCTTC; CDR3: CASSPRGASYNEQFF
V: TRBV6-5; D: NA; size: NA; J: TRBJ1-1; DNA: TGTGCCAGCAGCAGCGCAGGGGAGGTGACTACTGAAGCTTTCTTT; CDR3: CASSSAGEVTTEAFF
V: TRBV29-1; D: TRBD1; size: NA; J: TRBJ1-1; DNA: TGCAGCGCTTGGACAGGGATGAACACTGAAGCTTTCTTT; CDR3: CSAWTGMNTEAFF
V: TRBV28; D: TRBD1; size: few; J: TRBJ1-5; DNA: TGTGCCAGCAGACCTTTCATCCCGGGACAGGGCCTTTGGAATCAGCCCCAGCATTTT; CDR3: CASRPFIPGQGLWNQPQHF
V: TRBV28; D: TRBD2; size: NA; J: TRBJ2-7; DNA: TGTGCCAGCAGTCCGACGCTAGCGGGAGCGTCCTACGAGCAGTACTTC; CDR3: CASSPTLAGASYEQYF
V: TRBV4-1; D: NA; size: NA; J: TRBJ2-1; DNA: TGCGCCAGCAGCCTGACCTTTAGCAGGTCGCGCAATGAGCAGTTCTTC; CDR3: CASSLTFSRSRNEQFF
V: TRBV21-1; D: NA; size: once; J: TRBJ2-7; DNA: TGTGCCAGCAGCAAAGATACGGGTGAGCAGTACTTC; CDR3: CASSKDTGEQYF
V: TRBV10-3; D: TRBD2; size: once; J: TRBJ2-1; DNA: TGTGCCGCTCGGGGACTAGCGGGAGGGCCCTACAATGAGCAGTTCTTC; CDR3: CAARGLAGGPYNEQFF
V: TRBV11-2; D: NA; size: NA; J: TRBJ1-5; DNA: TGTGCCAGCAGCTCAAGCCAGGGACGGAATCAGCCCCAGCATTTT; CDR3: CASSSSQGRNQPQHF
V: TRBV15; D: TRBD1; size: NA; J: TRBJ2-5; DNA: TGTGCCACCAGTAGAGACAGGGTTGAGGAGACCCAGTACTTC; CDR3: CATSRDRVEETQYF